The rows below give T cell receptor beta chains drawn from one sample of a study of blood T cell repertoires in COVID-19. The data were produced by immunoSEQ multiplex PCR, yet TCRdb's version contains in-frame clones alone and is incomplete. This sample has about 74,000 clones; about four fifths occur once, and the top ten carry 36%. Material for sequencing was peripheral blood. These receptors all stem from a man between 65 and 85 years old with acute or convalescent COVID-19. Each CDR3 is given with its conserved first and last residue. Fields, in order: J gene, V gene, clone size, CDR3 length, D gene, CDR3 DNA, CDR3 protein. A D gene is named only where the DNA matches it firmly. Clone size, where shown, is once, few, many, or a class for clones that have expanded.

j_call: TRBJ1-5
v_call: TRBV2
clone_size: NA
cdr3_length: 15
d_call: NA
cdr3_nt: TGTGCCAGCAGTCCGACAGTTTATAGCAATCAGCCCCAGCATTTT
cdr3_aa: CASSPTVYSNQPQHF

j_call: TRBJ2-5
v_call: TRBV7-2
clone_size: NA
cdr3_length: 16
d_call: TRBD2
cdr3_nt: TGTGCCAGCAGCCCCGGGATAGCGGGGATCCAAGAGACCCAGTACTTC
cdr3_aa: CASSPGIAGIQETQYF

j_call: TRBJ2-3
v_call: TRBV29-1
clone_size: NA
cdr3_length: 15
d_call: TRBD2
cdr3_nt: TGCAGCGTTGAAGCTAGCGGAGCCCCCACAGATACGCAGTATTTT
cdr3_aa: CSVEASGAPTDTQYF

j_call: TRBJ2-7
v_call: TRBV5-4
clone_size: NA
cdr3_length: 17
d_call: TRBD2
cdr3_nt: TGTGCCAGCAGCCCCGCCTCTCAGCGGGGGGCATCCTACGAGCAGTACTTC
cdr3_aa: CASSPASQRGASYEQYF

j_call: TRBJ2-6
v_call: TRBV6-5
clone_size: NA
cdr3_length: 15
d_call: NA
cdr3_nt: TGTGCCAGCAGAACGACTGACTCTGGGGCCAACGTCCTGACTTTC
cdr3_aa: CASRTTDSGANVLTF

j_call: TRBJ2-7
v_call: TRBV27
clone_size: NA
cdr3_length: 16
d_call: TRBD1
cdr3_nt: TGTGCCAGCAGTGCCTCCGCGGGACAGGCCAGCTACGAGCAGTACTTC
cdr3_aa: CASSASAGQASYEQYF

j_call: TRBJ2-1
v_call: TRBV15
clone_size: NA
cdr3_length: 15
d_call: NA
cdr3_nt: TGTGCCCTCGGTCAGGCCCTGAGCTCCTACAATGAGCAGTTCTTC
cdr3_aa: CALGQALSSYNEQFF

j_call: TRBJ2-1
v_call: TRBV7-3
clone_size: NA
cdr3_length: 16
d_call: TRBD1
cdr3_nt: TGTGCCAGCAGCACAACTCCGGGACAGTTCTACAATGAGCAGTTCTTC
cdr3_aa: CASSTTPGQFYNEQFF

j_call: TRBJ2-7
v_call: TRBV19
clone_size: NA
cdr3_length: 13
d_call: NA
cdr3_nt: TGTGCCAGTAGTAGGCCCCAGGGCTACGAGCAGTACTTC
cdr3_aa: CASSRPQGYEQYF

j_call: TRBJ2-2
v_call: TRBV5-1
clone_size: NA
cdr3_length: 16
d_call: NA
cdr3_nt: TGCGCCAGCAGCTTGGAGGCAGGGTTAAACACCGGGGAGCTGTTTTTT
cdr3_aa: CASSLEAGLNTGELFF

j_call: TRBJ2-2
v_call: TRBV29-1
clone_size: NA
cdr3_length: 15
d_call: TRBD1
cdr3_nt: TGCAGCGTATATACGGGACAGGGGAGCACCGGGGAGCTGTTTTTT
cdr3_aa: CSVYTGQGSTGELFF

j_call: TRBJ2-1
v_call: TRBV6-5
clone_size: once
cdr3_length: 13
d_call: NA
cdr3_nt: TGTGCCAGCAGCCGGAGGGGTGCCAATGAGCAGTTCTTC
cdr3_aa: CASSRRGANEQFF

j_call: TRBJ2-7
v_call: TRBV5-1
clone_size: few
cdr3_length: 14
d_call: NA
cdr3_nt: TGCGCCAGCACGTCCTTGGGGCTAGCGAGGGAGCAGTACTTC
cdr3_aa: CASTSLGLAREQYF

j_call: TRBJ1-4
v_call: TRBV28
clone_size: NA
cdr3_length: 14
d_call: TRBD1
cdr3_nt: TGTGCCAGCAGCCGAGACAGGGGAGATGAAAAACTGTTTTTT
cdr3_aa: CASSRDRGDEKLFF

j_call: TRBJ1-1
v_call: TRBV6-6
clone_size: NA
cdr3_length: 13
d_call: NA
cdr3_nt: TGTGCCAGCAGTTACGCAGGCAACACTGAAGCTTTCTTT
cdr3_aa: CASSYAGNTEAFF

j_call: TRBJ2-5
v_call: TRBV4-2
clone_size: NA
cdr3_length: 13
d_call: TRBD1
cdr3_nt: TGTGCCAGCAGCCCGACAGGGGAAGAGACCCAGTACTTC
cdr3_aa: CASSPTGEETQYF

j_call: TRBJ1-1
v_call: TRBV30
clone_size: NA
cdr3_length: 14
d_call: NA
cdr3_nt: TGTGCCTGGAGGGGCCGGGGCGGAGGGACTGAAGCTTTCTTT
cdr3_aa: CAWRGRGGGTEAFF

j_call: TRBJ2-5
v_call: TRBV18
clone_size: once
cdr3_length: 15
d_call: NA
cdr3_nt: TGTGCCAGCTCACCACCGGGGCGTCAGGGGGAGACCCAGTACTTC
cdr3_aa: CASSPPGRQGETQYF

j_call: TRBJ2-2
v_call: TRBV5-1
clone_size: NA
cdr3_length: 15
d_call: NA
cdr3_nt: TGCGCCAGCAGCTCCGGACAGACCAACACCGGGGAGCTGTTTTTT
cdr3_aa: CASSSGQTNTGELFF

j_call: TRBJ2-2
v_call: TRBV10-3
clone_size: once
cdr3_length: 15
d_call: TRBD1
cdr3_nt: TGTGCCATCAGTGAACAGGGGGCGAGCACCGGGGAGCTGTTTTTT
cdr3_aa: CAISEQGASTGELFF

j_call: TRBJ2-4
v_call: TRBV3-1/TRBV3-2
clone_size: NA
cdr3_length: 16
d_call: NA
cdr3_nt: TGTGCCAGCAGACTCACAGGGAGCCCCTCTGCAAACATTCAGTACTTC
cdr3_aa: CASRLTGSPSANIQYF

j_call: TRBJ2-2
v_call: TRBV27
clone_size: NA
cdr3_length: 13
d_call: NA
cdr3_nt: TGTGCCAGCCTGAGCCTGAACACCGGGGAGCTGTTTTTT
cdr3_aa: CASLSLNTGELFF

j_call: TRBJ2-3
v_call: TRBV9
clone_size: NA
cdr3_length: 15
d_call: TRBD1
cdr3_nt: TGTGCCAGCAGCGTCCGACAGGGGAGCACAGATACGCAGTATTTT
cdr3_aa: CASSVRQGSTDTQYF

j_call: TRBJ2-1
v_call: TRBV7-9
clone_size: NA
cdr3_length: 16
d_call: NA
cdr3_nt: TGTGCCAGCAGCCCACGTGGCGGGGTCTCCTACAATGAGCAGTTCTTC
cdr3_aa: CASSPRGGVSYNEQFF

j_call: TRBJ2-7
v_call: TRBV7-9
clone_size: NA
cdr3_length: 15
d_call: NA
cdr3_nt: TGTGCCAGCAGTAGGGGCTCCACGACGGGCGACGAGCAGTACTTC
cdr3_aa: CASSRGSTTGDEQYF

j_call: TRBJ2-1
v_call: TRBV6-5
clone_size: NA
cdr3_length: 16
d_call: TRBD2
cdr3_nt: TGTGCCAGCAGTTACGGACTAGCGGGAGGCCAGGGTGAGCAGTTCTTC
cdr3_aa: CASSYGLAGGQGEQFF

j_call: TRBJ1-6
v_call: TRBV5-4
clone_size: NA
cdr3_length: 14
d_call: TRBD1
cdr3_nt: TGTGCCAGCAGCCTCGGGACAGGGGTATCACCCCTCCACTTT
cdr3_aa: CASSLGTGVSPLHF

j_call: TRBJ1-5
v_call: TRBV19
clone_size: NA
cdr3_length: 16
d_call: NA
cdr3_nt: TGTGCCAGTAGTTCGTGGGAGGGTCGAGGCAATCAGCCCCAGCATTTT
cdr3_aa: CASSSWEGRGNQPQHF

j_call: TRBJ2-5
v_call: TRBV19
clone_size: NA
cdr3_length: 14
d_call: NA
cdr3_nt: TGTGCCAGTAGTGTGACAGCAACCCAAGAGACCCAGTACTTC
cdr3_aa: CASSVTATQETQYF

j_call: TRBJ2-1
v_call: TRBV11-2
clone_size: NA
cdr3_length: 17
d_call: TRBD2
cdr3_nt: TGTGCCAGCAGCTTAGGGGGCACTAGCGAGCCCTACAATGAGCAGTTCTTC
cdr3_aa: CASSLGGTSEPYNEQFF

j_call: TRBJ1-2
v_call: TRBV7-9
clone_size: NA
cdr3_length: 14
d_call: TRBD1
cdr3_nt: TGTGCCAGCAGCTTACCAGGGGGAGGCTATGGCTACACCTTC
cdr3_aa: CASSLPGGGYGYTF